These T cell receptor beta chains were read from a single sample in a study of beta chain features in type 1 diabetes. Profiled with immunoSEQ multiplex PCR; TCRdb holds only in-frame clones, not every one. The sample includes around 14,000 clones, over 55% seen only once; the top ten take 0.45% to 0.6%. The sample consisted of stem cell memory CD4+ T cells from blood. The origin of the receptors is a woman under 30 with type 1 diabetes. Each CDR3 is given with its conserved first and last residue. A D gene is named only where the DNA matches it firmly. The size entry is marked missing in some rows and otherwise reads once, few, many or a size class.

abundance	v_gene	j_gene	d_gene	CDR3nt	CDR3aa
few	TRBV7-2	TRBJ2-3	TRBD2	TGTGCCAGCAGCTTAGCAGGAGCGGGGGGCAGCGATACGCAGTATTTT	CASSLAGAGGSDTQYF
NA	TRBV28	TRBJ2-7	TRBD2	TGTGCCAGCAGTTCCGCGGGTCTAGCGGGATCCCGCTCCTACGAGCAGTACTTC	CASSSAGLAGSRSYEQYF
NA	TRBV7-2	TRBJ1-1	TRBD1	TGTGCCAGCAGCTCTGACAGGGCCGTTGACACTGAAGCTTTCTTT	CASSSDRAVDTEAFF
NA	TRBV6-5	TRBJ1-1	TRBD1	TGTGCCAGCAGCCGGGACAGGCAGAACACTGAAGCTTTCTTT	CASSRDRQNTEAFF
NA	TRBV5-1	TRBJ1-1	TRBD1	TGCGCCAGCAGCTGGGGGGACAGGTGGAACACTGAAGCTTTCTTT	CASSWGDRWNTEAFF
few	TRBV10-3	TRBJ2-3	NA	TGTGCCATCAACCCCGACAGTTCAGATACGCAGTATTTT	CAINPDSSDTQYF
few	TRBV4-3	TRBJ2-2	NA	TGCGCCAGCAGCCAAGGATCGGGTGGCAGGGAGCTGTTTTTT	CASSQGSGGRELFF
NA	TRBV18	TRBJ2-1	NA	TGTGCCAGCTCACCACGCGCGGGCTACAATGAGCAGTTCTTC	CASSPRAGYNEQFF
few	TRBV5-1	TRBJ1-1	NA	TGCGCCAGCAGCCATGGCCAGAACACTGAAGCTTTCTTT	CASSHGQNTEAFF
NA	TRBV7-9	TRBJ2-1	NA	TGTGCCAGCAGCTCGATTTCGGGTGAGCAGTTCTTC	CASSSISGEQFF
NA	TRBV19	TRBJ2-5	TRBD1	TGTGCCAGTAGTGCCGGGACAGAGGGGACGACCCAGTACTTC	CASSAGTEGTTQYF
NA	TRBV4-2	TRBJ2-7	TRBD1	TGTGCCAGCAGCCTACCGGGACAGCGCACCTACGAGCAGTACTTC	CASSLPGQRTYEQYF
NA	TRBV7-2	TRBJ1-2	TRBD1	TGTGCCAGCAGCTTAAGAGGGACAGGCGGCGGCTACACCTTC	CASSLRGTGGGYTF
NA	TRBV7-8	TRBJ2-7	TRBD2	TGTGCCAGCAGCTCCTCAGGGGGATCTAGCGGGAGTGCGGGTCGGCAGTACTTC	CASSSSGGSSGSAGRQYF
NA	TRBV4-3	TRBJ1-6	NA	TGCGCCAGCAGCCAAGATCGTCTTAGCTCCTATAATTCACCCCTCCACTTT	CASSQDRLSSYNSPLHF
NA	TRBV29-1	TRBJ2-7	NA	TGCAGCGCAACACGTGGCCTTTACGAGCAGTACTTC	CSATRGLYEQYF
NA	TRBV11-2	TRBJ2-3	TRBD2	TGTGCCAGCAGCTTAGTGGGGGGGAGCACAGATACGCAGTATTTT	CASSLVGGSTDTQYF
NA	TRBV7-2	TRBJ2-3	TRBD2	TGTGCCAGCAGCTTACGACTAGCCTCTAGCACAGATACGCAGTATTTT	CASSLRLASSTDTQYF
NA	TRBV30	TRBJ2-3	TRBD2	TGTGCCTCCTCCGGGACTAGCGTTACTAGCACAGATACGCAGTATTTT	CASSGTSVTSTDTQYF
NA	TRBV5-1	TRBJ1-4	NA	TGCGCCAGCAGCCCCGGTCTTAATGAAAAACTGTTTTTT	CASSPGLNEKLFF
NA	TRBV11-2	TRBJ1-3	NA	TGTGCCAGCAGCGCACAGGGAGCTGGAAACACCATATATTTT	CASSAQGAGNTIYF
few	TRBV7-9	TRBJ2-1	TRBD2	TGTGCCAGCAGCAAAGGACTAGCGGGAGAATATGAGCAGTTCTTC	CASSKGLAGEYEQFF
NA	TRBV15	TRBJ2-1	TRBD2	TGTGCCACCAGCAGAGATATGCGGGGGAATGAGCAGTTCTTC	CATSRDMRGNEQFF
few	TRBV25-1	TRBJ2-7	TRBD2	TGTGCCAGCAGCTATACCGGGACTAGCTCCTACGAGCAGTACTTC	CASSYTGTSSYEQYF
NA	TRBV18	TRBJ2-6	TRBD1	TGTGCCAGCTCACCAAGGGCAGGGGGCATTGGGGCCAACGTCCTGACTTTC	CASSPRAGGIGANVLTF
NA	TRBV5-4	TRBJ2-3	NA	TGTGCCAGCAGCTTGCCTCGTAGCACAGATACGCAGTATTTT	CASSLPRSTDTQYF
few	TRBV7-8	TRBJ1-1	NA	TGTGCCAGCAGCTTCGACTCGGGGATGAACACTGAAGCTTTCTTT	CASSFDSGMNTEAFF
NA	TRBV2	TRBJ1-6	TRBD1	TGTGCCAGCAGGGGGACAGGCACCATCTATAATTCACCCCTCCACTTT	CASRGTGTIYNSPLHF
NA	TRBV5-4	TRBJ2-7	NA	TGTGCCAGCAGCTTGAGCTCCTACGAGCAGTACTTC	CASSLSSYEQYF
NA	TRBV20-1	TRBJ2-7	NA	TGCCTCAATTGCGAGCAGTACTTC	CLNCEQYF
NA	TRBV6-6	TRBJ2-1	NA	TGTGCCAGCAGTCGGCTGATAGAGGAGCATGAGCAGTTCTTC	CASSRLIEEHEQFF